This T cell receptor (beta chain) was documented in a study of stem cell transplantation in POMP-related autoinflammatory disease. Overall study context: CD8+ T cells were low and CD4+ cells naive-skewed before transplant. General observations from the study: PRAID patients trended toward lower TRB diversity and higher clonality in all analyzed T-cell subsets.

Assay used: immunoSEQ multiplex PCR; TCRdb lists only in-frame clones, some missing. The table records roughly 70,000 clones, roughly 93% of them present only once. About this clone itself: What it binds is unknown.

The V gene's germline CDR1 is SGHTA and CDR2 FQGTGA. V shed 2 bases and J shed 3 bases, with 9 bases lying between them. The CDR3 runs to 14 residues. The origin of this receptor is a human patient with POMP-related autoinflammation and immune dysregulation (PRAID). Some T cells here may be from the graft donor. The chain carries TRBV7-3 and TRBJ2-3; no clear D. Sequenced here: CD4+ T cells from PBMCs, sampled after stem cell transplantation. DNA of the CDR3: TGTGCCAGCAGCTTACTAGGATCTACAGATACGCAGTATTTT. Its protein product is CASSLLGSTDTQYF.